What follows are 26 T cell receptor beta chains derived from one specimen sequenced in a study of cytomegalovirus exposure and HLA in healthy donors. The PCR made use of 60 Vbeta and 13 Jbeta primers. Sequencing used immunoSEQ multiplex PCR; TCRdb keeps in-frame clones, though not all of them. The sample contains about 85,000 clones, about 72% of which appear only once. The source material was PBMCs. The source of these receptors is a man aged 25-45 years in good health and CMV-seronegative.

The chain has TRBV13 and TRBJ2-7; a possible D gene is TRBD1 (6 bases). This CDR3 is built from 14 residues. The V and J ends lost 3 bases and 0 bases respectively, with 9 bases between them. Germline lookup yields CDR1 PRHDT and CDR2 FYEKMQ (reference sequence). The CDR3 region is CASSFRDTSYEQYF. In nucleotides, the CDR3 is TGTGCCAGCAGCTTCCGGGACACCTCCTACGAGCAGTACTTC.

The chain couples TRBV7-9 to TRBJ1-4; D remains unclear. Germline-derived CDR1 and CDR2 are SEHNR and FQNEAQ (reference sequence). The V gene lost 5 bases and the J gene lost 10 bases, with 11 bases spanning the gap. The CDR3 extends over 12 amino acids. This CDR3 is CASSPLGGKLFF. DNA for the CDR3: TGTGCCAGCAGCCCCCTCGGAGGAAAACTGTTTTTT. The whole variable domain, remainder taken from reference TRBV7-9 and TRBJ1-4, is DTGVSQNPRHKITKRGQNVTFRCDPISEHNRLYWYRQTLGQGPEFLTYFQNEAQLEKSRLLSDRFSAERPKGSFSTLEIQRTEQGDSAMYLCASSPLGGKLFFGSGTQLSVL.

This clone turned up a few times. The chain joins TRBV30 to TRBJ1-4, with D perhaps matching TRBD1 (6 bases). Trimming stripped 2 bases from V and 8 bases from J, with 15 bases between. Per germline, CDR1 GTSNPN and CDR2 SVGIG (reference sequence). The CDR3 has 14 residues. CDR3 coding DNA: TGTGCCTGGAGTCAAGGGGGTAAAAGGGAAAAACTGTTTTTT. Its translation: CAWSQGGKREKLFF.

J is TRBJ2-3 and V is TRBV10-2; unclear D gene. CDR1 WSHSY and CDR2 SAAADI come from the germline V gene. This CDR3 is built from 12 residues. V was trimmed by 5 bases and J by 0 bases, leaving 3 bases between them. The DNA of the CDR3 is TGCGCCAGCAGTCGGAGCACAGATACGCAGTATTTT. As protein: CASSRSTDTQYF.

This chain links TRBV4-1 with TRBJ2-7; 8 positions match TRBD1. Germline CDR1 reads MGHRA; CDR2 reads YSYEKL. V gave up 2 bases and J gave up 3 bases; unmatched junction bases: 9. The CDR3 spans 16 residues. The CDR3 here is CASSQPGGTNGYEQYF. The CDR3, as DNA: TGCGCCAGCAGCCAACCAGGGGGCACTAATGGCTACGAGCAGTACTTC.

This rearrangement joins TRBV28 to TRBJ1-1, with D possibly matching TRBD1 (6 bases). The CDR3 sequence is 13 residues long. Germline V gives CDR1 MDHEN, CDR2 SYDVKM. The V end was cut by 3 bases, the J end by 6 bases, with 11 bases between. CDR3 residues: CASSFPGDPEAFF. In DNA form, the CDR3 reads TGTGCCAGCAGTTTTCCAGGGGATCCTGAAGCTTTCTTT.

The chain joins TRBV11-2 to TRBJ2-7; the D is unclear. Germline-derived CDR1 and CDR2 are SGHAT and FQNNGV. This CDR3 has 10 amino acids. Deletions cut 1 base from V and 7 bases from J, with 2 bases between. CDR3 in amino acids: CASSLVEQYF. The CDR3 bases are TGTGCCAGCAGCTTAGTAGAGCAGTACTTC.

V gene TRBV5-1 combines with J gene TRBJ1-4; 8 positions match TRBD1. The germline V gene has CDR1 SGHRS and CDR2 YFSETQ. This CDR3 region has 15 residues. V lost 1 base, J lost 12 bases, and 11 bases stayed unmatched. The CDR3 spells CASSLRQGSLVELFF. CDR3 coding DNA: TGCGCCAGCAGCTTGCGACAGGGGTCCTTAGTGGAACTGTTTTTT.

The table lists this clone with a few counts. The chain is built from TRBV9 and TRBJ1-4; 9 nucleotides line up with TRBD1. The length of the CDR3 is 15 residues. With 0 bases clipped from V and 7 bases from J, the junction kept 4 bases outside the gene matches. Per germline, CDR1 SGDLS and CDR2 YYNGEE. The CDR3 DNA reads as TGTGCCAGCAGCGTAGGACAGGGGGGGACTGAAAAACTGTTTTTT. It is translated as CASSVGQGGTEKLFF.

The chain is built from TRBV19 and TRBJ1-5; D unresolved. CDR1 and CDR2 from the germline V gene are LNHDA and SQIVND (reference sequence). Trimming took off 7 bases at V and 0 bases at J, with 13 bases between the two ends. The CDR3 runs 15 residues. CDR3: CASMSRTHSNQPQHF. CDR3 sequence (DNA): TGTGCCAGTATGTCGCGGACTCATAGCAATCAGCCCCAGCATTTT. The full variable domain, its missing parts supplied by reference TRBV19 and TRBJ1-5, is DGGITQSPKYLFRKEGQNVTLSCEQNLNHDAMYWYRQDPGQGLRLIYYSQIVNDFQKGDIAEGYSVSREKKESFPLTVTSAQKNPTAFYLCASMSRTHSNQPQHFGDGTRLSIL.

With regard to this clone: Mismatch with germline at one junction end may stem from a read error. The chain has TRBV7-7 and TRBJ2-2; D might be TRBD1 (5 bases). Germline V gives CDR1 SSHAT, CDR2 FNYEAQ (reference sequence). This CDR3 comprises 18 residues. CDR3 residues: CASSLAYGEGVGTGELFF. In DNA form, the CDR3 reads TGTGCTAGCAGCTTAGCTTATGGCGAAGGGGTTGGCACCGGGGAGCTGTTTTTT.

The count of this clone is one. V is TRBV7-6 and J is TRBJ2-3; possible D gene TRBD1, 5 bases. V lost 4 bases to trimming and J lost 3 bases, with 11 bases between them. The CDR3 is 14 residues long. Germline loops: CDR1 SGHVS, CDR2 FNYEAQ. The CDR3 DNA reads TGTGCCAGCAGCTCCTCCCAGGGAACAGATACGCAGTATTTT. It yields the protein CASSSSQGTDTQYF.

In its sample, this clone was seen once. The genes are TRBV27 and TRBJ1-4; 7 bases are shared with TRBD1. After removal of 6 bases from V and 6 bases from J, the junction contained 7 bases not matched to a gene. This CDR3 is built from 14 residues. The germline gives CDR1 MNHEY, CDR2 SMNVEV (reference sequence). This CDR3 is CASRSGQAHEKLFF. The CDR3 coding sequence is TGTGCCAGCAGATCCGGACAGGCCCATGAAAAACTGTTTTTT. The whole variable domain, filled in from reference TRBV27 and TRBJ1-4, reads EAQVTQNPRYLITVTGKKLTVTCSQNMNHEYMSWYRQDPGLGLRQIYYSMNVEVTDKGDVPEGYKVSRKEKRNFPLILESPSPNQTSLYFCASRSGQAHEKLFFGSGTQLSVL.

The chain joins TRBV10-3 to TRBJ2-5; 10 nucleotides align to TRBD2. CDR3 size: 16 residues. The trim removed 0 bases at V and 3 bases at J, leaving 4 bases unmatched. Germline V gene lookup returns CDR1 ENHRY and CDR2 SYGVKD. In DNA, the CDR3 is TGTGCCATCAGTGAGTCTAAGCGGGAGGGCGAAGAGACCCAGTACTTC. This encodes CAISESKREGEETQYF.

The rearrangement uses TRBV6-6 and TRBJ2-7; weak D call: TRBD2 (5 bases). This CDR3 spans 13 amino acids. Germline V gene sequence: CDR1 MNHNY, CDR2 SVGAGI (reference sequence). V shed 8 bases and J shed 3 bases, with 14 bases lying between them. CDR3 sequence: CASCSAELYEQYF. CDR3 nucleotides: TGTGCCAGCTGCTCAGCGGAACTCTACGAGCAGTACTTC.

The CDR3 bases are TGTGCCAGTAGTGGGGACAGGGGGGACACTGAAGCTTTCTTT. It specifies CASSGDRGDTEAFF. This chain connects TRBV19 to TRBJ1-1; 11 bases fit TRBD1. Germline lookup yields CDR1 LNHDA and CDR2 SQIVND (reference sequence). This CDR3 spans 14 amino acids. Losses at the gene ends were 5 bases for V and 3 bases for J; bases not matched to a gene: 2.

The V gene is TRBV6-6, the J gene TRBJ1-5, with D hard to call. Germline V gives CDR1 MNHNY, CDR2 SVGAGI (reference sequence). This CDR3 spans 13 amino acids. V lost 8 bases and J lost 4, with 12 bases in between. DNA for the CDR3: TGTGCCAGCTCCAGTGCCACAAATCAGCCCCAGCATTTT. It specifies CASSSATNQPQHF.

This chain joins TRBV27 and TRBJ2-7, with D hard to call. This CDR3 has 13 amino acids. Germline CDR1 MNHEY, CDR2 SMNVEV (reference sequence). The germline V and J ends were trimmed by 3 bases and 4 bases, with 10 bases remaining between them. The CDR3 sequence is CASSFGVSYEQYF. CDR3 bases: TGTGCCAGCAGTTTTGGAGTTTCGTACGAGCAGTACTTC.

V and J are TRBV28 and TRBJ1-1; 9 bases fit TRBD1. The V and J ends lost 6 bases and 2 bases, in that order; junction bases with no gene match: 7. This CDR3 is built from 15 residues. Germline V gene data show CDR1 as MDHEN and CDR2 as SYDVKM. CDR3 DNA sequence: TGTGCCAGCAGCTCCCCGGGACAGGGAAACACTGAAGCTTTCTTT. Translating gives CASSSPGQGNTEAFF.

V is TRBV5-4 and J is TRBJ2-7; 8 bases line up with TRBD2. Germline V gene sequence: CDR1 SGHNT, CDR2 YYREEE (reference sequence). This CDR3 has 14 amino acids. The V gene end was trimmed by 4 bases and the J gene end by 0 bases; junction bases not matched to a gene: 3. CDR3 loop: CASSRGTSSYEQYF. DNA for the CDR3: TGTGCCAGCAGCCGCGGGACTAGCTCCTACGAGCAGTACTTC. Using reference TRBV5-4 and TRBJ2-7 for the parts outside the CDR3, the full variable domain is ETGVTQSPTHLIKTRGQQVTLRCSSQSGHNTVSWYQQALGQGPQFIFQYYREEENGRGNFPPRFSGLQFPNYSSELNVNALELDDSALYLCASSRGTSSYEQYFGPGTRLTVT.

The chain uses TRBV7-6 and TRBJ2-1, with 16 nucleotides matching TRBD2. Germline CDR1 and CDR2: SGHVS and FNYEAQ. CDR3 length: 16 residues. Trimming at V came to 4 bases and at J to 8 bases, leaving 5 bases not matched to a gene. In DNA, the CDR3 is TGTGCCAGCAGCTACCCGGGACTAGCGGGAGGGGATGAGCAGTTCTTC. Translation gives CASSYPGLAGGDEQFF.

The chain carries TRBV7-2 and TRBJ1-4; 7 bases are a match to TRBD1. V lost 2 bases to trimming and J lost 10 bases; unmatched junction nucleotides: 7. Germline V gives CDR1 SGHTA, CDR2 FQGNSA. CDR3 length: 14 amino acids. The DNA of the CDR3 is TGTGCCAGCAGCTTAAGGGGGCAGGGGGGAAAACTGTTTTTT. Translating it yields CASSLRGQGGKLFF.

The chain has TRBV28 and TRBJ2-1; 8 bases are shared with TRBD2. Germline V CDR1 and CDR2: MDHEN, SYDVKM. Unmatched junction bases numbered 4, after V lost 5 bases and J lost 1 base. The CDR3 is made up of 15 amino acids. DNA of the CDR3: TGTGCCAGCAGTCCCTTAGCGGGGTCCTACAATGAGCAGTTCTTC. Its protein product is CASSPLAGSYNEQFF.

V and J are TRBV6-5 and TRBJ2-1, with 15 bases that match TRBD2. Germline lookup yields CDR1 MNHEY and CDR2 SVGAGI. The J segment lost 7 bases and the V segment lost 6 bases, leaving 4 bases of the junction unmatched. The CDR3 contains 15 residues. CDR3 DNA sequence: TGTGCCAGCAGGACGGGACTAGCGGGAGGAAATGAGCAGTTCTTC. This translates into CASRTGLAGGNEQFF.

The chain carries TRBV19 and TRBJ2-5; 8 nucleotides agree with TRBD2. Germline values: CDR1 LNHDA, CDR2 SQIVND (reference sequence). The CDR3 covers 14 residues. Trimming removed 7 bases from V and 4 bases from J; junction bases left unmatched: 8. Here the CDR3 DNA reads TGTGCCAGTACCGGGGGGGGGATTGGAGAGACCCAGTACTTC. Its protein product is CASTGGGIGETQYF.

This clone was counted between two and nine times. The genes are TRBV5-1 and TRBJ1-1; D not certain. CDR1 is SGHRS and CDR2 is YFSETQ in the germline V gene. This CDR3 is 13 amino acids long. Trimming cost V 3 bases and J 0 bases, with 6 bases left between them. The CDR3 bases are TGCGCCAGCAGCTACCAGGTGAACACTGAAGCTTTCTTT. Its translation is CASSYQVNTEAFF.